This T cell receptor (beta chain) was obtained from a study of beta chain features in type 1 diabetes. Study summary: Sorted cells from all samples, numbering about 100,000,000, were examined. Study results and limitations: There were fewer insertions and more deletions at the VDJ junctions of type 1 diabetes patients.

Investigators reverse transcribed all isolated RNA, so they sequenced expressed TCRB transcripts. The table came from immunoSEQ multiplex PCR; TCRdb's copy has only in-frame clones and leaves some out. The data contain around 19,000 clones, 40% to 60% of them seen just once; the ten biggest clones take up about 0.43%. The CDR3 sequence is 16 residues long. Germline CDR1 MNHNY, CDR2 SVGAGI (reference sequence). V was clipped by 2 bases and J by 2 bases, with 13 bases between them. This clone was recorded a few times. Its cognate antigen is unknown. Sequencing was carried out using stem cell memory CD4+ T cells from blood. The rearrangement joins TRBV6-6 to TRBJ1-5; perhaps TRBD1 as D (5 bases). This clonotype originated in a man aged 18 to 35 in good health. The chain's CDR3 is CASSYGMGGGNQPQHF. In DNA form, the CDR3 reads TGTGCCAGCAGTTACGGGATGGGGGGGGGCAATCAGCCCCAGCATTTT.